This paragraph reports one T cell receptor (beta chain). Antigen: not known. CDR3 length: 15 amino acids. Germline lookup yields CDR1 LGHNA and CDR2 YSLEER. V was shortened by 1 base and J by 1 base, with 8 bases between the two germline ends. More than 8.5 ml of fresh peripheral blood supplied the PBMCs. Amplified TCR beta CDR3 regions derived from RNA transcripts. Primed by the HTBI set, a first-round RT-PCR was run on the TCR CDR3. Using its own MiXCR run on the multiplex PCR reads, TCRdb lists one record per CDR3 protein. Of some 460,000 distinct CDR3 sequences in the sample, about 15% are singletons; the top ten hold 12% to 15%. This sample was included in a study of T cells in Graves' hyperthyroidism and ophthalmopathy. Findings of the study overall: The model identified upcoming ophthalmopathy a median 6.5 months ahead of onset. Blood also held most thyroid clonotypes expanded beyond 0.001.

The receptor was derived from a woman between 18 and 29 years old with Graves' hyperthyroidism. The sequenced sample consisted of blood. The chain couples TRBV4-3 to TRBJ1-3; a possible D gene is TRBD1 (5 bases). CDR3 residues: CASSQGTGSGNTIYF. CDR3 nucleotide sequence: TGCGCCAGCAGCCAAGGAACAGGATCTGGAAACACCATATATTTT.